A selection of T cell receptor beta chains follows, all from one sample in a study of cytomegalovirus exposure and HLA in healthy donors. Measured with immunoSEQ multiplex PCR; TCRdb has only the in-frame clones, and not every one. The data show 260,000 or so clones, approximately 88% seen once. The sample was PBMCs. The receptors derive from a woman younger than 30 in good health and CMV-seronegative. CDR3s include the opening cysteine and the closing phenylalanine or tryptophan. A D gene is named only where the DNA matches it firmly. Not all rows give a size; the values are once, few, many and, for expanded clones, a class.

V gene: TRBV11-2
D gene: TRBD2
clone size: -
J gene: TRBJ2-5
CDR3 DNA: TGTGCCAGCAGCCCCACACATTCTAGCGGGGAAGTGAGGACCCAGTACTTC
CDR3 protein: CASSPTHSSGEVRTQYF

V gene: TRBV6-1
D gene: -
clone size: once
J gene: TRBJ1-5
CDR3 DNA: TGTGCCAGCACTCGACGGGAGGACAATCAGCCCCAGCATTTT
CDR3 protein: CASTRREDNQPQHF

V gene: TRBV28
D gene: TRBD1
clone size: -
J gene: TRBJ2-5
CDR3 DNA: TGTGCCAGCAGCCACAGGGGGCAACAAGAGACCCAGTACTTC
CDR3 protein: CASSHRGQQETQYF

V gene: TRBV6-1
D gene: TRBD2
clone size: -
J gene: TRBJ2-1
CDR3 DNA: TGTGCCAGCAGTGAAAGGGCGGGAGGGCCGCCTGAGCAGTTCTTC
CDR3 protein: CASSERAGGPPEQFF

V gene: TRBV6-1
D gene: -
clone size: -
J gene: TRBJ1-1
CDR3 DNA: TGTGCCAGCAGTGTAGGAGAAACTGAAGCTTTCTTT
CDR3 protein: CASSVGETEAFF

V gene: TRBV27
D gene: TRBD2
clone size: -
J gene: TRBJ2-3
CDR3 DNA: TGTGCCAGCAGGGGACTAGGACGCACAGATACGCAGTATTTT
CDR3 protein: CASRGLGRTDTQYF

V gene: TRBV7-2
D gene: -
clone size: once
J gene: TRBJ1-4
CDR3 DNA: TGTGCCAGCAGCTTAGGGTGGTCAGGGCAGGGCGAAAAACTGTTTTTT
CDR3 protein: CASSLGWSGQGEKLFF

V gene: TRBV6-5
D gene: TRBD1
clone size: -
J gene: TRBJ2-7
CDR3 DNA: TGTGCCAGCAGTCTCAGGGGGTACGAGCAGTACTTC
CDR3 protein: CASSLRGYEQYF

V gene: TRBV9
D gene: -
clone size: -
J gene: TRBJ2-3
CDR3 DNA: TGTGCCAGCAGCGTAGCAGCGGGTACAGATACGCAGTATTTT
CDR3 protein: CASSVAAGTDTQYF

V gene: TRBV5-1
D gene: -
clone size: -
J gene: TRBJ2-5
CDR3 DNA: TGCGCCAGCAGCAACATTCAGGGGGGCCAAGAGACCCAGTACTTC
CDR3 protein: CASSNIQGGQETQYF

V gene: TRBV11-3
D gene: TRBD1
clone size: once
J gene: TRBJ2-1
CDR3 DNA: TGTGCCAGCAGCTCCCACAGGGGAAATGAGCAGTTCTTC
CDR3 protein: CASSSHRGNEQFF

V gene: TRBV9
D gene: TRBD1
clone size: once
J gene: TRBJ1-1
CDR3 DNA: TGTGCCAGCAGCGGACAGGGGAACACTGAAGCTTTCTTT
CDR3 protein: CASSGQGNTEAFF

V gene: TRBV4-3
D gene: -
clone size: -
J gene: TRBJ2-2
CDR3 DNA: TGCGCCAGTAAGGACAGCGCGAACACCGGGGAGCTGTTTTTT
CDR3 protein: CASKDSANTGELFF

V gene: TRBV7-7
D gene: TRBD1
clone size: -
J gene: TRBJ1-5
CDR3 DNA: TGTGCTAGCAGCCCCAGGGAGCCCAGGGACAGGGACAATCAGCCCCAGCATTTT
CDR3 protein: CASSPREPRDRDNQPQHF

V gene: TRBV5-4
D gene: TRBD1
clone size: -
J gene: TRBJ1-5
CDR3 DNA: TGTGCCAGCAGCTTGGGACAGGGGAAGAATCAGCCCCAGCATTTT
CDR3 protein: CASSLGQGKNQPQHF

V gene: TRBV7-3
D gene: -
clone size: -
J gene: TRBJ1-1
CDR3 DNA: TGTGCCAGCAGCTTAAGTCAGAACACTGAAGCTTTCTTT
CDR3 protein: CASSLSQNTEAFF

V gene: TRBV6-5
D gene: TRBD1
clone size: -
J gene: TRBJ2-7
CDR3 DNA: TGTGCCAGCAGTCGGGACAGCTACGAGCAGTACTTC
CDR3 protein: CASSRDSYEQYF

V gene: TRBV6-1
D gene: -
clone size: -
J gene: TRBJ1-5
CDR3 DNA: TGTGCCAGCAGTGAGCAGGGCCAAGGGAAGGGGCCCCAGCATTTT
CDR3 protein: CASSEQGQGKGPQHF

V gene: TRBV27
D gene: TRBD2
clone size: -
J gene: TRBJ2-2
CDR3 DNA: TGTGCCAGCAGTTTATTCACTAGCGCCGGGGAGCTGTTTTTT
CDR3 protein: CASSLFTSAGELFF

V gene: TRBV5-1
D gene: -
clone size: -
J gene: TRBJ1-2
CDR3 DNA: TGCGCCAGCAGCCCTATCCCTTACCCGACTAACTATGGCTACACCTTC
CDR3 protein: CASSPIPYPTNYGYTF

V gene: TRBV27
D gene: TRBD1
clone size: -
J gene: TRBJ2-7
CDR3 DNA: TGTGCCAGCAGTCCCTGGACAGGCTCCTACGAGCAGTACTTC
CDR3 protein: CASSPWTGSYEQYF

V gene: TRBV7-8
D gene: -
clone size: -
J gene: TRBJ2-7
CDR3 DNA: TGTGCCAGCAGCAATAGAGTGCACGAGCAGTACTTC
CDR3 protein: CASSNRVHEQYF

V gene: TRBV6-5
D gene: -
clone size: -
J gene: TRBJ1-5
CDR3 DNA: TGTGCCAGCAGTGCCCGACAGGATAGCAATCAGCCCCAGCATTTT
CDR3 protein: CASSARQDSNQPQHF

V gene: TRBV7-6
D gene: -
clone size: once
J gene: TRBJ2-7
CDR3 DNA: TGTGCCAGCAGTCCCGTCCGCCAGTCCTCCTACGAGCAGTACTTC
CDR3 protein: CASSPVRQSSYEQYF

V gene: TRBV28
D gene: -
clone size: -
J gene: TRBJ2-3
CDR3 DNA: TGTGCCAGCAGGGCTAGCACAGATACGCAGTATTTT
CDR3 protein: CASRASTDTQYF

V gene: TRBV7-2
D gene: TRBD2
clone size: -
J gene: TRBJ2-7
CDR3 DNA: TGTGCCAGCAGCTTAGATTCTAGCGGGAGAGCCTACGAGCAGTACTTC
CDR3 protein: CASSLDSSGRAYEQYF

V gene: TRBV18
D gene: -
clone size: -
J gene: TRBJ2-7
CDR3 DNA: TGTGCCAGCTCACCTCCAAGGCACGGGGTTTACGAGCAGTACTTC
CDR3 protein: CASSPPRHGVYEQYF

V gene: TRBV2
D gene: -
clone size: once
J gene: TRBJ2-4
CDR3 DNA: TGTGCCAGCAGTCCCTGGATGGGGTTTGGAGGGGACTTAGCCAAAAACATTCAGTACTTC
CDR3 protein: CASSPWMGFGGDLAKNIQYF

V gene: TRBV28
D gene: TRBD2
clone size: -
J gene: TRBJ2-7
CDR3 DNA: TGTGCCAGCAATGGTAGCGGGAGGGAGGTGTCCTACGAGCAGTACTTC
CDR3 protein: CASNGSGREVSYEQYF

V gene: TRBV19
D gene: -
clone size: -
J gene: TRBJ1-2
CDR3 DNA: TGTGCCGCTAGAAGGAACGGGTCTCCTACGGGCTACACCTTC
CDR3 protein: CAARRNGSPTGYTF

V gene: TRBV4-1
D gene: TRBD1
clone size: once
J gene: TRBJ2-7
CDR3 DNA: TGCGCCAGCAGCCAAGTTACAGGGGGGCCCTACGAGCAGTACTTC
CDR3 protein: CASSQVTGGPYEQYF

V gene: TRBV7-3
D gene: -
clone size: -
J gene: TRBJ2-1
CDR3 DNA: TGTGCCAGCAGCTTAAGTGGCGGGCCCTTGGGTGAGCAGTTCTTC
CDR3 protein: CASSLSGGPLGEQFF

V gene: TRBV19
D gene: -
clone size: -
J gene: TRBJ2-3
CDR3 DNA: TGTGCCAGTCTCCTAGGGGGCACAGATACGCAGTATTTT
CDR3 protein: CASLLGGTDTQYF

V gene: TRBV5-1
D gene: -
clone size: -
J gene: TRBJ1-1
CDR3 DNA: TGCGCCAGCAGCTTGGATGATTCAGTGAACACTGAAGCTTTCTTT
CDR3 protein: CASSLDDSVNTEAFF

V gene: TRBV11-2
D gene: -
clone size: -
J gene: TRBJ1-1
CDR3 DNA: TGTGCCAGCAGCTTGTACGAGGTGACTGAAGCTTTCTTT
CDR3 protein: CASSLYEVTEAFF

V gene: TRBV9
D gene: -
clone size: -
J gene: TRBJ1-1
CDR3 DNA: TGTGCCAGCAGCTCTAGTTATTTTCTGAACACTGAAGCTTTCTTT
CDR3 protein: CASSSSYFLNTEAFF

V gene: TRBV30
D gene: -
clone size: -
J gene: TRBJ2-4
CDR3 DNA: TGTGCCTGGAGTGCGGGACTTTCACAGTACTTC
CDR3 protein: CAWSAGLSQYF

V gene: TRBV28
D gene: -
clone size: -
J gene: TRBJ1-1
CDR3 DNA: TGTGCCAGCAGTGTCTTATTAGCGGGGAACACTGAAGCTTTCTTT
CDR3 protein: CASSVLLAGNTEAFF

V gene: TRBV5-1
D gene: TRBD1
clone size: -
J gene: TRBJ2-5
CDR3 DNA: TGCGCCAGCAGCATAGGGACAGTACAAGAGACCCAGTACTTC
CDR3 protein: CASSIGTVQETQYF

V gene: TRBV19
D gene: TRBD1
clone size: -
J gene: TRBJ2-1
CDR3 DNA: TGTGCCAGTCGACAGGGGGGGCCCTCTGAGCAGTTCTTC
CDR3 protein: CASRQGGPSEQFF

V gene: TRBV5-1
D gene: TRBD1
clone size: -
J gene: TRBJ2-2
CDR3 DNA: TGCGCCAGCAGCTTACCAGGGGGCGCGGCCGGGGAGCTGTTTTTT
CDR3 protein: CASSLPGGAAGELFF

V gene: TRBV7-2
D gene: TRBD1
clone size: -
J gene: TRBJ2-1
CDR3 DNA: TGTGCCAGCAGCCCGGACAGGGGCTCCTACAATGAGCAGTTCTTC
CDR3 protein: CASSPDRGSYNEQFF

V gene: TRBV11-3
D gene: TRBD2
clone size: -
J gene: TRBJ2-1
CDR3 DNA: TGTGCCAGCAGCTTTGGCGGGGGCTCCTACAATGAGCAGTTCTTC
CDR3 protein: CASSFGGGSYNEQFF

V gene: TRBV7-3
D gene: -
clone size: once
J gene: TRBJ1-5
CDR3 DNA: TGTGCCAGCATCCCGCCGACTCCCCGGGGGTATAGCAATCAGCCCCAGCATTTT
CDR3 protein: CASIPPTPRGYSNQPQHF

V gene: TRBV13
D gene: TRBD1
clone size: -
J gene: TRBJ1-1
CDR3 DNA: TGTGCCAGCAGCTTACTGAGACAGGGGCTAACTTTCTTT
CDR3 protein: CASSLLRQGLTFF

V gene: TRBV19
D gene: -
clone size: -
J gene: TRBJ2-2
CDR3 DNA: TGTGCCAGTAGTATGAGCTGGAGGGCCGAAGCGGAGCTGTTTTTT
CDR3 protein: CASSMSWRAEAELFF

V gene: TRBV6-6
D gene: TRBD2
clone size: -
J gene: TRBJ2-1
CDR3 DNA: TGTGCCAGCAGTGCGAGCGGGAGGCAGTTCTTC
CDR3 protein: CASSASGRQFF

V gene: TRBV29-1
D gene: -
clone size: -
J gene: TRBJ2-1
CDR3 DNA: TGCAGCCATGAAGGTATCTCGGACAATGAGCAGTTCTTC
CDR3 protein: CSHEGISDNEQFF

V gene: TRBV6-5
D gene: -
clone size: few
J gene: TRBJ1-6
CDR3 DNA: TGTGCCAGCAACCGAGACAGGCGCAATTCACCCCTCCACTTT
CDR3 protein: CASNRDRRNSPLHF

V gene: TRBV10-3
D gene: -
clone size: -
J gene: TRBJ1-1
CDR3 DNA: TGTGCCATCAGTGTCGGGACACCTCTGAACACTGAAGCTTTCTTT
CDR3 protein: CAISVGTPLNTEAFF

V gene: TRBV2
D gene: TRBD2
clone size: -
J gene: TRBJ2-5
CDR3 DNA: TGTGCCAGCACAGCGGGAGGATCCGAGACCCAGTACTTC
CDR3 protein: CASTAGGSETQYF

V gene: TRBV19
D gene: TRBD1
clone size: -
J gene: TRBJ1-2
CDR3 DNA: TGTGCCACCAAACAGGGGGTGGCTGGCTACACCTTC
CDR3 protein: CATKQGVAGYTF

V gene: TRBV27
D gene: -
clone size: -
J gene: TRBJ2-7
CDR3 DNA: TGTGCCAGCAGTACCTCCTATAGCTCCTACGAGCAGTACTTC
CDR3 protein: CASSTSYSSYEQYF

V gene: TRBV5-4
D gene: -
clone size: once
J gene: TRBJ1-1
CDR3 DNA: TGTGCCAGCAGTCCAGGATTGAACACTGAAGCTTTCTTT
CDR3 protein: CASSPGLNTEAFF

V gene: TRBV7-7
D gene: -
clone size: -
J gene: TRBJ2-3
CDR3 DNA: TGTGCCAGCAGCTTATCCAGGGTGACAGATACGCAGTATTTT
CDR3 protein: CASSLSRVTDTQYF

V gene: TRBV19
D gene: -
clone size: -
J gene: TRBJ1-2
CDR3 DNA: TGTGCCAGTAGTAAGGGGTTCTATGGCTACACCTTC
CDR3 protein: CASSKGFYGYTF

V gene: TRBV10-2
D gene: TRBD2
clone size: once
J gene: TRBJ2-5
CDR3 DNA: TGCGCCAGCAGTGATGCTAGCGGGAGAGGGCTGGAGACCCAGTACTTC
CDR3 protein: CASSDASGRGLETQYF

V gene: TRBV29-1
D gene: -
clone size: -
J gene: TRBJ2-2
CDR3 DNA: TGCAGCGTTGAAGATGTGGCAGCGAACACCGGGGAGCTGTTTTTT
CDR3 protein: CSVEDVAANTGELFF

V gene: TRBV25-1
D gene: TRBD1
clone size: -
J gene: TRBJ2-7
CDR3 DNA: TGTGCCACCCGGGGACAGGGTTACCACGAGCAGTACTTC
CDR3 protein: CATRGQGYHEQYF